These 31 T cell receptor beta chains were sequenced from one sample in a study of OX40 agonist ivuxolimab in advanced cancers. Assay: immunoSEQ multiplex PCR; the TCRdb copy retains only in-frame clones and omits some. The sample lists roughly 66,000 clones, roughly 85% seen once, with approximately 1.3% in the top ten. The sample consisted of CD4+ or CD8+ T cells sorted from blood, taken in a trial of the OX40 agonist ivuxolimab. These receptors were obtained from an adult with an advanced solid tumor such as melanoma, head and neck, liver or kidney cancer.

This clone was recorded a few times. This rearrangement joins TRBV12-5 to TRBJ2-1; D call uncertain. CDR3 length: 17 amino acids. Germline lookup yields CDR1 LGHNT and CDR2 FRNRAP. Between the trimmed V and J ends, which lost 3 bases and 0 bases, there was a span of 15 bases. The CDR3 DNA follows: TGTGCTAGTGGTTTACTCCACGGCAGGAGCTCCTACAATGAGCAGTTCTTC. Translated, it gives CASGLLHGRSSYNEQFF. Based on the CDR3 plus reference TRBV12-5 and TRBJ2-1, the full variable domain is DARVTQTPRHKVTEMGQEVTMRCQPILGHNTVFWYRQTMMQGLELLAYFRNRAPLDDSGMPKDRFSAEMPDATLATLKIQPSEPRDSAVYFCASGLLHGRSSYNEQFFGPGTRLTVL.

The CDR3 region has the DNA TGTGCCAGCAGCACTACAGGGGAAAGGACCATATATTTT. It is translated as CASSTTGERTIYF. V gene TRBV9 combines with J gene TRBJ1-3; TRBD1 aligns across 7 bases. Per the germline V gene, CDR1 is SGDLS and CDR2 is YYNGEE. Trimming removed 4 bases from V and 10 bases from J; junction bases left unmatched: 8. This CDR3 has 13 amino acids.

V gene TRBV18 combines with J gene TRBJ2-5; 11 positions match TRBD2. Losses at the gene ends were 6 bases for V and 4 bases for J; bases not matched to a gene: 4. CDR1 is KGHSH, CDR2 LQKENI, per germline. This CDR3 spans 14 amino acids. CDR3 sequence reads: CASSSSGRGETQYF. The CDR3 DNA follows: TGTGCCAGCTCCAGTAGCGGGAGGGGAGAGACCCAGTACTTC.

This sequence joins TRBV5-4 and TRBJ2-5, with a weak D call TRBD2 (6 bases). Germline lookup yields CDR1 SGHNT and CDR2 YYREEE (reference sequence). The CDR3 is 16 amino acids. V shed 3 bases and J shed 0 bases, with 15 bases lying between them. CDR3 nucleotides: TGTGCCAGCAGCTCTCGGGCGGGACCGTACCAAGAGACCCAGTACTTC. Protein product: CASSSRAGPYQETQYF.

This clone was recorded once. V and J are TRBV5-5 and TRBJ2-7, with D possibly being TRBD2 (6 bases). Germline loops: CDR1 SGHKS, CDR2 YYEKEE (reference sequence). The CDR3 has 15 residues. V shed 4 bases and J shed 2 bases, with 16 bases lying between them. The CDR3 region is CASSPNLGGTYEQYF. CDR3 in DNA: TGTGCCAGCAGCCCGAACCTCGGGGGAACCTACGAGCAGTACTTC.

V is TRBV7-2 and J is TRBJ1-1; the D is unclear. The CDR3 is 13 amino acids. The germline V gene encodes CDR1 SGHTA and CDR2 FQGNSA. V was pared by 5 bases and J by 6 bases, with 13 bases between. This chain's CDR3 is CASSHRLRPEAFF. The CDR3 DNA reads as TGTGCCAGCAGCCACCGCTTGAGACCTGAAGCTTTCTTT.

CDR3 sequence reads: CASSQGQGARTDTQYF. CDR3 DNA sequence: TGCGCCAGCAGCCAAGGACAGGGGGCGCGAACAGATACGCAGTATTTT. The chain has TRBV4-3 and TRBJ2-3; 10 nucleotides align to TRBD1. The CDR3 is 16 amino acids. Germline-derived CDR1 and CDR2 are LGHNA and YSLEER. V was pared by 1 base and J by 3 bases, with 4 bases of the junction left unmatched.

The chain has TRBV11-3 and TRBJ2-2; D is unresolved. The CDR3 contains 14 residues. V was trimmed by 7 bases and J by 1 base, leaving 10 bases between them. The germline V gene has CDR1 SGHNT and CDR2 YENEEA. The CDR3 sequence: CASNRGENTGELFF. CDR3 in DNA: TGTGCCAGCAACCGAGGAGAGAACACCGGGGAGCTGTTTTTT.

This clone appeared a single time. This rearrangement joins TRBV30 to TRBJ1-2, with TRBD1 identical over 7 bases. Germline V gene data show CDR1 as GTSNPN and CDR2 as SVGIG (reference sequence). Losses at the gene ends were 2 bases for V and 1 base for J; bases not matched to a gene: 7. The CDR3 has 15 residues. The CDR3 nucleotides are TGTGCCTGGAGTCGACAGGGTATGGTTAACTATGGCTACACCTTC. It yields the protein CAWSRQGMVNYGYTF.

V is TRBV30 and J is TRBJ1-2; D remains unclear. Germline V gives CDR1 GTSNPN, CDR2 SVGIG (reference sequence). The CDR3 loop spans 12 amino acids. Trimming shortened V by 0 bases and J by 4 bases, and 6 bases separated the two germline ends. The CDR3 DNA reads TGTGCCTGGAGTGTATTGGTCTATGGCTACACCTTC. It is translated as CAWSVLVYGYTF.

The chain is built from TRBV29-1 and TRBJ2-7, with 8 positions matching TRBD1. V shed 4 bases and J 6 bases; nucleotides not matched to a gene: 5. The CDR3 totals 12 residues. Germline assignment: CDR1 SQVTM and CDR2 ANQGSEA. The CDR3 is CSVGRTGTEQYF. CDR3 nucleotides: TGCAGCGTTGGGAGGACAGGGACCGAGCAGTACTTC.

The V call is TRBV14, the J call TRBJ2-2; D remains unclear. Trimming pared 1 base from V and 11 bases from J, leaving 8 bases between. Germline V gives CDR1 SGHDN, CDR2 FVKESK. This CDR3 is built from 12 residues. CDR3 region: CASSQVGKELFF. CDR3 coding DNA: TGTGCCAGCAGCCAAGTTGGCAAAGAGCTGTTTTTT.

V is TRBV6-5 and J is TRBJ1-4; D gene ambiguous. The CDR3 sequence is 16 residues long. The V end lost 0 bases, the J end lost 5 bases, and 13 bases lay between the germline ends. The germline CDR1 and CDR2 sequences are MNHEY and SVGAGI. The CDR3 region has the DNA TGTGCCAGCAGTTACTCCGGAGGGAGCAGGAATGAAAAACTGTTTTTT. Its translation: CASSYSGGSRNEKLFF.

The chain combines TRBV5-5 with TRBJ1-6; 8 nucleotides line up with TRBD1. CDR3 size: 14 residues. Looked up from germline, CDR1 is SGHKS and CDR2 is YYEKEE (reference sequence). The trim removed 4 bases at V and 8 bases at J, leaving 5 bases unmatched. DNA of the CDR3: TGTGCCAGCAGCGTCAGGGGGCGCGATTCACCCCTCCACTTT. As protein: CASSVRGRDSPLHF.

The chain carries TRBV5-8 and TRBJ1-4; TRBD1 matches 9 bases. CDR3 length: 17 residues. V trimming: 0 bases; J trimming: 5 bases; junction bases outside the gene matches: 8. Germline CDR1 SGHTS, CDR2 YDEGEE. CDR3 residues: CASSLALTGGSNEKLFF. The DNA of the CDR3 is TGTGCCAGCAGCTTGGCCCTAACAGGGGGCTCGAATGAAAAACTGTTTTTT.

The V call is TRBV10-1, the J call TRBJ2-3, with D tentatively TRBD2 (5 bases). Trimming stripped 3 bases from V and 0 bases from J, with 10 bases between. The CDR3 is 15 residues long. The V gene's germline CDR1 is WNHNN and CDR2 SYGVQD (reference sequence). This chain's CDR3 is CASSDRRTSTDTQYF. The CDR3 bases are TGCGCCAGCAGTGATCGCCGGACTAGCACAGATACGCAGTATTTT.

The chain uses TRBV6-5 and TRBJ2-5; D remains unclear. The CDR3 covers 15 residues. V dropped 4 bases and J dropped 5 bases, with 17 bases sitting between them. Germline loops: CDR1 MNHEY, CDR2 SVGAGI. The CDR3 sequence: CASSSRHQFGETQYF. Here the CDR3 DNA reads TGTGCCAGCAGTTCCAGACACCAATTTGGGGAGACCCAGTACTTC.

The chain carries TRBV5-4 and TRBJ2-6; the D is unclear. V gave up 5 bases and J gave up 7 bases, with 13 bases separating them. The CDR3 is 14 residues long. Germline V CDR1 and CDR2: SGHNT, YYREEE (reference sequence). CDR3 loop: CASRPDVPANVLTF. The CDR3 DNA reads as TGTGCCAGCAGGCCGGACGTCCCAGCCAACGTCCTGACTTTC.

The chain joins TRBV7-2 to TRBJ2-1; D not resolved. The CDR3 runs 14 residues. V was pared by 5 bases and J by 0 bases, with 8 bases between. Germline V lookup: CDR1 SGHTA, CDR2 FQGNSA. For the CDR3, the DNA is TGTGCCAGCAGCCCCGCCCACTCCTACAATGAGCAGTTCTTC. Protein: CASSPAHSYNEQFF.

V usage is TRBV9 and J usage is TRBJ2-7; D tentatively fits TRBD1 or TRBD2 (5 bases each). Germline lookup yields CDR1 SGDLS and CDR2 YYNGEE. The CDR3 spans 15 residues. V was pared by 0 bases and J by 2 bases, with 12 bases between. CDR3 loop: CASSVAGTATYEQYF. CDR3 DNA: TGTGCCAGCAGCGTAGCTGGGACCGCAACCTACGAGCAGTACTTC.

The V call is TRBV7-9, the J call TRBJ1-1; D is unclear. The germline V and J ends were trimmed by 1 base and 4 bases, with 7 bases remaining between them. Looked up from germline, CDR1 is SEHNR and CDR2 is FQNEAQ (reference sequence). This CDR3 contains 13 residues. The CDR3 loop reads CASSLGTTTEAFF. For the CDR3, the DNA is TGTGCCAGCAGCTTAGGGACGACCACTGAAGCTTTCTTT.

CDR3 sequence reads: CAISSRQSGYEQYF. The CDR3 DNA is TGTGCCATCAGTTCCCGACAGAGTGGCTACGAGCAGTACTTC. The chain joins TRBV10-3 to TRBJ2-7, with D tentatively TRBD1 (5 bases). Trimming took off 5 bases at V and 3 bases at J, with 14 bases between the two ends. This CDR3 comprises 14 residues. Per the germline V gene, CDR1 is ENHRY and CDR2 is SYGVKD.

This chain links TRBV11-2 with TRBJ2-5, with D uncertain. The J call is in doubt because the DNA end fits TRBJ2-7 better. The germline V gene encodes CDR1 SGHAT and CDR2 FQNNGV. The CDR3 spans 14 residues. The CDR3, as DNA: TGTGCCAGCAGCTTAGCCTCGCGAGGCTACGAGCAGTACTTC. It translates to CASSLASRGYEQYF.

The V and J genes are TRBV7-2 and TRBJ1-2; possible D gene TRBD1, 5 bases. Deletions cut 2 bases from V and 3 bases from J, with 22 bases between. Germline values: CDR1 SGHTA, CDR2 FQGNSA. The CDR3 consists of 18 residues. CDR3 in amino acids: CASSLSPTRGRGDYGYTF. The CDR3 nucleotides read TGTGCCAGCAGCTTATCCCCTACCCGTGGTCGGGGCGACTATGGCTACACCTTC.

This clone has a handful of counts. This sequence joins TRBV30 and TRBJ2-1, with 12 nucleotides matching TRBD2. The CDR3 is 15 residues long. Germline V CDR1 and CDR2: GTSNPN, SVGIG (reference sequence). Trimming took 2 bases from V and 4 from J; bases not matched to a gene: 3. The CDR3 coding sequence is TGTGCCTGGAGTTCGACTAGCGGGGGTTACAATGAGCAGTTCTTC. Protein sequence: CAWSSTSGGYNEQFF.

The chain combines TRBV6-5 with TRBJ2-4; TRBD1 aligns across 7 bases. J was trimmed by 0 bases and V by 4 bases; bases with no gene match: 6. CDR1 and CDR2 (germline): MNHEY, SVGAGI. The CDR3 runs 16 residues. CDR3 sequence (DNA): TGTGCCAGCAGTTTAACAGGGGCCTTAGCCAAAAACATTCAGTACTTC. This sequence encodes CASSLTGALAKNIQYF.

The chain employs TRBV6-6 and TRBJ2-1, with unresolved D. The germline V gene encodes CDR1 MNHNY and CDR2 SVGAGI (reference sequence). The V and J ends lost 2 bases and 3 bases respectively, with 8 bases between them. The CDR3 is 14 amino acids. The CDR3 region is CASSYENLYNEQFF. The CDR3 DNA reads as TGTGCCAGCAGTTACGAGAACCTCTACAATGAGCAGTTCTTC.

The chain employs TRBV5-4 and TRBJ2-7; 9 bases are a match to TRBD1. V was pared by 4 bases and J by 5 bases, with 4 bases of the junction left unmatched. Germline CDR1 SGHNT, CDR2 YYREEE (reference sequence). The CDR3 sequence is 13 residues long. The CDR3 nucleotides read TGTGCCAGCAGCCGGGACAGGGCCAACGAGCAGTACTTC. It encodes CASSRDRANEQYF.

This chain joins TRBV6-5 and TRBJ2-2, with 9 nucleotides matching TRBD2. The germline V gene encodes CDR1 MNHEY and CDR2 SVGAGI. After removal of 7 bases from V and 5 bases from J, the junction contained 5 bases not matched to a gene. This CDR3 is 14 amino acids long. CDR3 bases: TGTGCCAGCAAGGCGGGAGGGTTTACCGGGGAGCTGTTTTTT. Translation: CASKAGGFTGELFF.

This clone showed up just once. The chain combines TRBV19 with TRBJ2-3; a possible D gene is TRBD1 (5 bases). V gave up 3 bases and J gave up 7 bases, with 20 bases separating them. Germline lookup yields CDR1 LNHDA and CDR2 SQIVND (reference sequence). The CDR3 is made up of 16 amino acids. The DNA for the CDR3 is TGTGCCAGTAGTATGGGGCCCGGTGGGGTCTCAAATACGCAGTATTTT. Translating it yields CASSMGPGGVSNTQYF.

This chain links TRBV5-6 with TRBJ1-2, with 8 bases identical to TRBD1. The CDR3 has 15 residues. Per the germline V gene, CDR1 is SGHDT and CDR2 is YYEEEE. With 2 bases clipped from V and 3 bases from J, the junction kept 6 bases outside the gene matches. The CDR3 nucleotides read TGTGCCAGCAGCTTAAAAACAGGGGGGTACTATGGCTACACCTTC. Translated, it gives CASSLKTGGYYGYTF.